The 22 T cell receptor beta chains below all came from one sample that was sequenced in a study of human T cells and chemical hapten exposure. As for time point: pre-sensitization, week 0. The sample's treatment: therapeutic diphenylcyclopropenone sensitization with weekly scalp DPC. MiXCR, run by TCRdb on the RACE reads, gives a single entry per CDR3 protein. Seen here are 87,000 or so distinct CDR3 sequences, around 9.5% observed once, and the top ten hold around 4%. The sample here was whole blood, taken in connection with sensitization to the hapten diphenylcyclopropenone (DPC). The receptors shown here come from a woman in her thirties or forties with alopecia areata. Some clones in this sample may be carry-over from other donors' samples.

This clonotype was found many times. V gene TRBV5-6 combines with J gene TRBJ2-6, with D hard to call. Germline CDR1 is SGHDT and CDR2 is YYEEEE. The V end lost 4 bases, the J end lost 0 bases, and 8 bases lay between the germline ends. CDR3 length: 15 amino acids. In nucleotides, the CDR3 is TGTGCCAGCAGCGCACCCCGCTCTGGGGCCAACGTCCTGACTTTC. Residues: CASSAPRSGANVLTF.

This clonotype was observed a handful of times. One base away lies a much larger clone, so this may be a sequencing read error. The rearrangement joins TRBV23-1 to TRBJ2-3; the D gene is possibly TRBD2 (6 bases). TRBV23-1 is known as an ORF, though its function is uncertain. The CDR3 totals 17 residues. V lost 8 bases to trimming and J lost 2 bases, with 23 bases between them. The DNA for the CDR3 is TGCGCCAGCGGTCCCCCCCCCGGGGGAGGAATCACAGATACGCAGTATTTT. The encoded protein is CASGPPPGGGITDTQYF.

This clonotype occurred many times. This chain uses TRBV6-5 with TRBJ1-6; D uncertain. Deletions cut 8 bases from V and 8 bases from J, with 19 bases between. The CDR3 has 15 amino acids. Germline V CDR1 and CDR2: MNHEY, SVGAGI. CDR3 residues: CASRLGSAGDSPLHF. In DNA, the CDR3 is TGTGCCAGCCGCCTTGGGAGCGCCGGGGATTCACCCCTCCACTTT.

The rearrangement joins TRBV11-2 to TRBJ1-2; no clear D. The CDR3 is 13 residues long. CDR1 and CDR2 (germline): SGHAT, FQNNGV. The germline V and J ends were trimmed by 2 bases and 4 bases, with 8 bases remaining between them. CDR3 sequence reads: CASSLRPIYGYTF. The CDR3 DNA sequence: TGTGCCAGCAGCTTACGGCCGATCTATGGCTACACCTTC. Full variable domain (outside the CDR3, taken from reference TRBV11-2 and TRBJ1-2): EAGVAQSPRYKIIEKRQSVAFWCNPISGHATLYWYQQILGQGPKLLIQFQNNGVVDDSQLPKDRFSAERLKGVDSTLKIQPAKLEDSAVYLCASSLRPIYGYTFGSGTRLTVV.

This clonotype was seen at least ten times. The chain recombines TRBV29-1 with TRBJ1-1; D remains ambiguous. CDR1 SQVTM and CDR2 ANQGSEA come from the germline V gene. CDR3 length: 12 residues. V was clipped by 7 bases and J by 1 base, with 10 bases between them. In nucleotides, the CDR3 is TGCAGCGGAGGCAATGAGAACACTGAAGCTTTCTTT. Translating it yields CSGGNENTEAFF.

This clonotype was seen ten or more times. The chain combines TRBV5-1 with TRBJ1-1; 11 bases line up with TRBD1. V gave up 4 bases and J gave up 5 bases; unmatched junction bases: 4. CDR1 is SGHRS and CDR2 is YFSETQ in the germline V gene. The CDR3 runs 14 residues. The CDR3 is CASSGGQGETEAFF. CDR3 bases: TGCGCCAGCAGCGGGGGACAGGGGGAGACTGAAGCTTTCTTT.

This clonotype was counted between two and nine times. This chain uses TRBV4-2 with TRBJ2-7; D may be TRBD1 (5 bases). The germline gives CDR1 LGHNA, CDR2 YNFKEQ. Trimming pared 1 base from V and 0 bases from J, leaving 10 bases between. This CDR3 has 15 amino acids. DNA for the CDR3: TGTGCCAGCAGCCAAGTGGGGCCCACCTCCTACGAGCAGTACTTC. The encoded protein is CASSQVGPTSYEQYF.

CDR3 in amino acids: CASSTREKTRNEQFF. DNA for the CDR3: TGTGCCAGCAGCACCCGGGAGAAGACCAGGAATGAGCAGTTCTTC. The chain recombines TRBV7-9 with TRBJ2-1, with D possibly TRBD2 on 6 matching bases. V lost 5 bases and J lost 7, with 18 bases in between. Germline CDR1 and CDR2: SEHNR and FQNEAQ (reference sequence). The CDR3 is made up of 15 amino acids.

This rearrangement joins TRBV20-1 to TRBJ1-1, with TRBD1 as a possible D gene (5 bases). The V gene's germline CDR1 is DFQATT and CDR2 SNEGSKA (reference sequence). V lost 6 bases, J lost 0 bases, and 17 bases lay in between. The CDR3 loop spans 15 amino acids. CDR3 DNA: TGCAGTGCAACCCCTGTGGAGGGACTGAACACTGAAGCTTTCTTT. Encoded protein: CSATPVEGLNTEAFF.

This clonotype was observed many times. This chain joins TRBV2 and TRBJ2-1; a weak D match, TRBD1 (5 bases). Per the germline V gene, CDR1 is SNHLY and CDR2 is FYNNEI. The CDR3 extends over 15 amino acids. With 7 bases removed from V and 4 bases from J, the gap between germline ends came to 17 bases. The CDR3 sequence is CASTQGALSYNEQFF. CDR3 bases: TGTGCCAGCACCCAAGGGGCACTTTCTTACAATGAGCAGTTCTTC.

This clonotype was seen at least ten times. This chain links TRBV5-1 with TRBJ2-1, with D possibly being TRBD1 (5 bases). Germline CDR1 is SGHRS and CDR2 is YFSETQ. Trimming pared 0 bases from V and 3 bases from J, leaving 13 bases between. The CDR3 extends over 16 amino acids. The CDR3 DNA sequence: TGCGCCAGCAGCTTGGCTCAGGGAATAGTCTACAATGAGCAGTTCTTC. Encoded protein: CASSLAQGIVYNEQFF.

This clonotype was counted at least ten times. The J gene is TRBJ2-1, the V gene TRBV12-3 or TRBV12-4; 13 bases line up with TRBD2. V lost 6 bases, J lost 14 bases, and 13 bases stayed unmatched. This CDR3 is 15 amino acids long. This CDR3 reads CASRQGLAGSQYKFF. DNA of the CDR3: TGTGCCAGCAGACAGGGACTAGCGGGGAGTCAGTATAAGTTCTTC.

This clonotype was seen only a few times. The chain carries TRBV24-1 and TRBJ2-2, with a possible D match to TRBD2 (6 bases). Per the germline V gene, CDR1 is KGHDR and CDR2 is SFDVKD. The CDR3 is 16 residues long. Trimming removed 4 bases at V and 1 base at J, with 12 bases between. The CDR3 spells CATSDAGRMNTGELFF. In nucleotides, the CDR3 is TGTGCCACCAGTGACGCGGGACGGATGAACACCGGGGAGCTGTTTTTT.

This clonotype was picked up many times. The genes are TRBV29-1 and TRBJ1-1, with unresolved D. The germline V and J ends were trimmed by 3 bases and 0 bases, with 2 bases remaining between them. Germline assignment: CDR1 SQVTM and CDR2 ANQGSEA. The CDR3 contains 11 residues. The CDR3 DNA reads TGCAGCGTTGAGGTGAACACTGAAGCTTTCTTT. Protein product: CSVEVNTEAFF.

This clonotype was seen repeatedly, ten times or more. The chain employs TRBV20-1 and TRBJ2-5; D uncertain. CDR1 and CDR2 from the germline V gene are DFQATT and SNEGSKA (reference sequence). The CDR3 contains 14 residues. V lost 0 bases to trimming and J lost 2 bases, with 10 bases between them. The CDR3 region is CSARDMRSQETQYF. Written as DNA, the CDR3 is TGCAGTGCTAGAGATATGCGCTCACAAGAGACCCAGTACTTC.

This clonotype was observed at least ten times. The rearrangement joins TRBV5-4 to TRBJ1-1, with TRBD1 as a possible D gene (6 bases). V was trimmed by 3 bases and J by 2 bases, leaving 17 bases between them. Germline V gene data show CDR1 as SGHNT and CDR2 as YYREEE (reference sequence). The CDR3 has 16 amino acids. Here the CDR3 DNA reads TGTGCCAGCAGCTCCGGGACAACCAAACTTAACACTGAAGCTTTCTTT. Residues: CASSSGTTKLNTEAFF.

This clonotype has just a few counts. The rearrangement links TRBV29-1 to TRBJ2-1; D gene ambiguous. CDR1 and CDR2 from the germline V gene are SQVTM and ANQGSEA. The CDR3 runs to 13 residues. The V end was cut by 7 bases, the J end by 1 base, with 11 bases between. CDR3 protein: CSGASASYNEQFF. In nucleotides, the CDR3 is TGCAGCGGGGCCTCCGCTTCCTACAATGAGCAGTTCTTC.

J is TRBJ1-4 and V is TRBV4-3; D is undetermined. CDR1 and CDR2 from the germline V gene are LGHNA and YSLEER. V was cut by 0 bases and J by 3 bases, with 11 bases left in between. The CDR3 contains 16 residues. The CDR3 nucleotides are TGCGCCAGCAGCCAAGAGGGAGGGCAAGCTAATGAAAAACTGTTTTTT. This gives the protein CASSQEGGQANEKLFF.

This clonotype was seen many times. The chain carries TRBV7-6 and TRBJ2-1; D not resolved. The V gene lost 4 bases and the J gene lost 5 bases, with 3 bases spanning the gap. CDR3 length: 11 residues. CDR1 is SGHVS, CDR2 FNYEAQ, per germline. CDR3 nucleotide sequence: TGTGCCAGCAGCTCTCACAATGAGCAGTTCTTC. This codes for CASSSHNEQFF.

This clonotype was seen a few times. The chain employs TRBV29-1 and TRBJ2-1; D is undetermined. Trimming took 6 bases from V and 8 from J, leaving 17 bases between them. CDR1 SQVTM and CDR2 ANQGSEA come from the germline V gene. The CDR3 consists of 13 residues. The CDR3 is CSVRSPGNDEQFF. CDR3 coding DNA: TGCAGCGTCCGATCCCCCGGAAACGATGAGCAGTTCTTC.

This clonotype has at least ten counts. The chain employs TRBV10-3 and TRBJ1-2, with D possibly TRBD1 on 5 matching bases. Germline CDR1 is ENHRY and CDR2 is SYGVKD. The CDR3 has 13 amino acids. Trimming shortened V by 2 bases and J by 5 bases, and 9 bases separated the two germline ends. The CDR3 bases are TGTGCCATCAGTGAGGCCAGGGTTTATGGCTACACCTTC. It codes for CAISEARVYGYTF.

Only a few counts were recorded for this clonotype. The V call is TRBV12-3 or TRBV12-4, the J call TRBJ1-2, with D unclear. Trimming left V 2 bases short and J 8 bases short, with 6 bases between. The CDR3 sequence is 11 residues long. The CDR3 nucleotides read TGTGCCAGCAGTTTACGGCGAGGCTACACCTTC. Its translation: CASSLRRGYTF.